This entry is about one T cell receptor beta chain. The PCR had 60 Vbeta and 13 Jbeta primers. The data were produced by immunoSEQ multiplex PCR, yet TCRdb's version contains in-frame clones alone and is incomplete. This table holds tens of thousands of clones, roughly 75% found once. These data are taken from a study of cytomegalovirus exposure and HLA in healthy donors. The CDR3 runs 17 residues. CDR1 is SGHDN, CDR2 FVKESK, per germline. V dropped 5 bases and J dropped 6; count of bases not matched to a gene: 14. The sample taken for sequencing was PBMCs. V is TRBV14 and J is TRBJ2-3, with 10 bases that match TRBD2. This receptor was identified in a woman between 40 and 50 years old in good health and CMV-seronegative. The CDR3 nucleotides are TGTGCCAGCAGCGAGGGCCCGCGAGCGGGGGGGCGCGATACGCAGTATTTT. Amino acid sequence: CASSEGPRAGGRDTQYF.